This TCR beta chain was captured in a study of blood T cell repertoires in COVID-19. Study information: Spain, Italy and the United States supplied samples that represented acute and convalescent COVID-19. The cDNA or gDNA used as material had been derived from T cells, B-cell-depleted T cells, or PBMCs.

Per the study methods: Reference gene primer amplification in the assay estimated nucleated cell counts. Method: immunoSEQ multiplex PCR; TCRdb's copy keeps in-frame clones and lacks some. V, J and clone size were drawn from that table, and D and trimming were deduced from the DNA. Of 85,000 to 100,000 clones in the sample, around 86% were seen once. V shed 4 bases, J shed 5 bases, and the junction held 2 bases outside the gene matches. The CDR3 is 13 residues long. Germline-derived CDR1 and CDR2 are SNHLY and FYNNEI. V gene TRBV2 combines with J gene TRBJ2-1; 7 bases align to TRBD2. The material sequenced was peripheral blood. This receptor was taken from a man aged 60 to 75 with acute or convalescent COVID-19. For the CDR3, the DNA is TGTGCCAGCAGTGTCGGACTAGACAATGAGCAGTTCTTC. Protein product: CASSVGLDNEQFF.